These 21 T cell receptor beta chains came from one sample sequenced in a study of shared clonotypes between healthy human individuals. Some clones are missing from TCRdb's copy, which holds only in-frame ones; the method was immunoSEQ multiplex PCR. The sample records around 1.9 million clones, roughly 91% being singletons. As defined, naive CD8 cells were CD45RO-negative and positively selected for CCR7, with terminally differentiated effector memory CD45RA+ cells excluded. The sample comprised naive CD8+ T cells from PBMCs. All receptors come from a man younger than 35 in good health. Some clones in this sample may be carry-over from other donors' samples.

The chain is built from TRBV28 and TRBJ2-1; TRBD1 matches at 7 bases. J lost 6 bases, V lost 1 base, and 12 bases had no gene match. The CDR3 runs to 17 residues. From germline, CDR1 is MDHEN and CDR2 SYDVKM. The CDR3 sequence is CASSLSGTDGFPNEQFF. In nucleotides, the CDR3 is TGTGCCAGCAGTTTATCCGGGACAGATGGCTTCCCCAATGAGCAGTTCTTC.

V gene TRBV4-1 combines with J gene TRBJ2-3; D tentatively reads TRBD1 or TRBD2 (8 bases each). V lost 4 bases and J 4 bases, leaving 27 bases between the germline ends. Germline CDR1 MGHRA, CDR2 YSYEKL. This CDR3 comprises 19 residues. The CDR3 loop reads CASSPGTGRRAGVSDTQYF. The CDR3 coding sequence is TGCGCCAGCAGCCCCGGGACAGGAAGACGAGCGGGAGTCTCAGATACGCAGTATTTT.

The chain employs TRBV2 and TRBJ2-7; 7 nucleotides align to TRBD1. Trimming removed 7 bases from V and 1 base from J; junction bases left unmatched: 4. The CDR3 has 13 residues. Germline assignment: CDR1 SNHLY and CDR2 FYNNEI. The CDR3 protein is CASTGGRSYEQYF. CDR3 nucleotide sequence: TGTGCCAGCACAGGGGGTCGGTCCTACGAGCAGTACTTC.

The chain couples TRBV10-1 to TRBJ2-1, with TRBD2 identical over 13 bases. Germline V gene sequence: CDR1 WNHNN, CDR2 SYGVQD (reference sequence). Trimming cost V 4 bases and J 8 bases; bases outside gene matches: 8. This CDR3 is 16 amino acids long. The CDR3 nucleotides are TGCGCCAGCAGTGGACTTGGGACTAGCGGGATCGATGAGCAGTTCTTC. Its translation: CASSGLGTSGIDEQFF.

This sequence joins TRBV5-4 and TRBJ2-7; D ambiguous. The germline V and J ends were trimmed by 4 bases and 6 bases, with 8 bases remaining between them. Germline values: CDR1 SGHNT, CDR2 YYREEE (reference sequence). CDR3 length: 11 amino acids. The CDR3 loop reads CASSVTGEQYF. The DNA of the CDR3 is TGTGCCAGCAGCGTTACGGGCGAGCAGTACTTC.

The V call is TRBV5-1, the J call TRBJ2-7; possibly TRBD1 or TRBD2 for D (5 bases each). Trimming removed 4 bases at V and 4 bases at J, with 18 bases between. Germline V gene sequence: CDR1 SGHRS, CDR2 YFSETQ. This CDR3 is built from 15 residues. CDR3 bases: TGCGCCAGCAGCCCCCCGGGGACGGAACCTTACGAGCAGTACTTC. Its translation: CASSPPGTEPYEQYF.

This chain links TRBV27 with TRBJ1-4; D unclear. The CDR3 is 19 residues long. Germline V gene lookup returns CDR1 MNHEY and CDR2 SMNVEV (reference sequence). V was cut by 3 bases and J by 8 bases, with 28 bases left in between. This CDR3 reads CASSLMATGGSPIKEKLFF. The CDR3 nucleotides read TGTGCCAGCAGTTTGATGGCCACGGGTGGATCCCCAATAAAAGAAAAACTGTTTTTT.

The rearrangement joins TRBV25-1 to TRBJ1-3; a possible D gene is TRBD1 (6 bases). V lost 4 bases to trimming and J lost 7 bases, with 11 bases between them. CDR1 is MGHDK, CDR2 SYGVNS, per germline. This CDR3 contains 13 residues. In DNA form, the CDR3 reads TGTGCCAGCAGTGGATACAGGGTCAACACCATATATTTT. Its translation is CASSGYRVNTIYF.

This clone has a handful of counts. The V gene is TRBV7-6, the J gene TRBJ1-5, with unresolved D. Trimming removed 0 bases from V and 6 bases from J, with 9 bases in between. The CDR3 is made up of 14 amino acids. Germline V gene lookup returns CDR1 SGHVS and CDR2 FNYEAQ. The CDR3 loop reads CASSLAPGSQPQHF. For the CDR3, the DNA is TGTGCCAGCAGCTTAGCTCCGGGGAGTCAGCCCCAGCATTTT.

J is TRBJ2-7 and V is TRBV28; 12 positions match TRBD2. The V and J ends lost 3 bases and 4 bases, in that order; junction bases with no gene match: 7. Germline V gene data show CDR1 as MDHEN and CDR2 as SYDVKM. CDR3 length equals 16 residues. CDR3 in DNA: TGTGCCAGCAGTTTCAATCTAGCGGGAGGGGGGTACGAGCAGTACTTC. This translates into CASSFNLAGGGYEQYF.

V is TRBV15 and J is TRBJ2-5; maybe TRBD1 (5 bases). This CDR3 is built from 15 residues. Trimming shortened V by 1 base and J by 5 bases, and 14 bases separated the two germline ends. Germline-derived CDR1 and CDR2 are LNHNV and YYDKDF (reference sequence). The CDR3 protein is CATSRGRKGQETQYF. In DNA form, the CDR3 reads TGTGCCACCAGCAGAGGGCGGAAGGGGCAGGAGACCCAGTACTTC.

This chain joins TRBV5-8 and TRBJ1-1; a possible D gene is TRBD1 (5 bases). The CDR3 loop spans 13 amino acids. With 0 bases removed from V and 11 bases from J, the gap between germline ends came to 14 bases. CDR1 and CDR2 from the germline V gene are SGHTS and YDEGEE. The CDR3 bases are TGTGCCAGCAGCTTGGGAGGCAGGGTGAGCGCTTTCTTT. It specifies CASSLGGRVSAFF.

As to this clone: The sample has other DNA sequences that encode this CDR3 too. The CDR3 sequence is CASSVGGYGELFF. The CDR3 nucleotides read TGTGCCAGCAGCGTAGGCGGGTACGGGGAGCTGTTTTTT. This sequence joins TRBV9 and TRBJ2-2; weak D call: TRBD2 (5 bases). In germline, CDR1 is SGDLS, CDR2 YYNGEE. The CDR3 length is 13 residues. The V end lost 0 bases, the J end lost 7 bases, and 7 bases lay between the germline ends.

The V gene is TRBV15, the J gene TRBJ1-2, with D tentatively TRBD1 (5 bases). The CDR3 contains 17 residues. CDR1 is LNHNV and CDR2 is YYDKDF in the germline V gene (reference sequence). V dropped 1 base and J dropped 5 bases, with 20 bases sitting between them. The CDR3 region has the DNA TGTGCCACCAGCAGAGCCCGAATGGTGACAGAGGAGTATGGCTACACCTTC. It translates to CATSRARMVTEEYGYTF.

J is TRBJ2-7 and V is TRBV27; no clear D. Looked up from germline, CDR1 is MNHEY and CDR2 is SMNVEV (reference sequence). Between the trimmed V and J ends, which lost 2 bases and 3 bases, there was a span of 8 bases. The CDR3 has 13 residues. The CDR3 bases are TGTGCCAGCAGTTTAGGCGCATTCTACGAGCAGTACTTC. This codes for CASSLGAFYEQYF.

The chain recombines TRBV27 with TRBJ2-7; possibly TRBD2 for D (6 bases). The length of the CDR3 is 13 residues. CDR1 is MNHEY and CDR2 is SMNVEV in the germline V gene (reference sequence). V was pared by 6 bases and J by 8 bases, with 17 bases between. In nucleotides, the CDR3 is TGTGCCAGCAGCCCCGGACTAACGGTGAAGCAGTACTTC. This encodes CASSPGLTVKQYF.

V and J are TRBV27 and TRBJ1-5, with 8 bases fitting TRBD1. The CDR3 runs 15 residues. Per germline, CDR1 MNHEY and CDR2 SMNVEV (reference sequence). With 2 bases clipped from V and 6 bases from J, the junction kept 6 bases outside the gene matches. CDR3 sequence (DNA): TGTGCCAGCAGTTTAGGGACAGGTTTTGGTCAGCCCCAGCATTTT. Translated, it gives CASSLGTGFGQPQHF.

The chain has TRBV4-2 and TRBJ2-4; D possibly corresponds to TRBD1 (6 bases). The V end was cut by 3 bases, the J end by 4 bases, with 10 bases between. The CDR3 totals 14 residues. CDR1 LGHNA and CDR2 YNFKEQ come from the germline V gene. CDR3 in amino acids: CASSHRTEKNIQYF. The CDR3 bases are TGTGCCAGCAGCCATAGGACAGAGAAAAACATTCAGTACTTC.

This chain uses TRBV5-4 with TRBJ2-7; 9 bases fit TRBD2. The CDR3 spans 14 residues. Germline CDR1 SGHNT, CDR2 YYREEE (reference sequence). V gave up 4 bases and J gave up 0 bases; unmatched junction bases: 2. CDR3 DNA: TGTGCCAGCAGCCAGACTAGCGGCTCCTACGAGCAGTACTTC. Its translation: CASSQTSGSYEQYF.

The CDR3 DNA sequence: TGTGCCAGCAGCAGGGGGGAGACTGTGAACACCGGGGAGCTGTTTTTT. Translated, it gives CASSRGETVNTGELFF. The V gene is TRBV9, the J gene TRBJ2-2, with D possibly being TRBD1 or TRBD2 (6 bases each). CDR1 SGDLS and CDR2 YYNGEE come from the germline V gene. V was pared by 4 bases and J by 1 base, with 14 bases between. This CDR3 has 16 amino acids.

This chain connects TRBV14 to TRBJ2-7; TRBD2 agrees at 13 bases. V lost 4 bases to trimming and J lost 3 bases; unmatched junction nucleotides: 3. The CDR3 is 15 residues long. Germline assignment: CDR1 SGHDN and CDR2 FVKESK. The chain's CDR3 is CASSPGTSGNYEQYF. Here the CDR3 DNA reads TGTGCCAGCAGCCCTGGGACTAGCGGGAACTACGAGCAGTACTTC.